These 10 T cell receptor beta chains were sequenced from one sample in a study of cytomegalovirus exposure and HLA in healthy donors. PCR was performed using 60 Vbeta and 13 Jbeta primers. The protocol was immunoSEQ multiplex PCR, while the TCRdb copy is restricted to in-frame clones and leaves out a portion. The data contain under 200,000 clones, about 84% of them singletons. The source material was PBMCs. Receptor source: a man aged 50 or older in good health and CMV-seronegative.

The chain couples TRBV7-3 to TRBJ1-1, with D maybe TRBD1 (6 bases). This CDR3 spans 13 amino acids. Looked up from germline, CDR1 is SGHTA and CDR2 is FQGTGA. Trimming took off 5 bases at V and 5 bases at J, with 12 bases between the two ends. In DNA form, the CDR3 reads TGTGCCAGCAGCCCCACAGGGAGAACTGAAGCTTTCTTT. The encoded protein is CASSPTGRTEAFF.

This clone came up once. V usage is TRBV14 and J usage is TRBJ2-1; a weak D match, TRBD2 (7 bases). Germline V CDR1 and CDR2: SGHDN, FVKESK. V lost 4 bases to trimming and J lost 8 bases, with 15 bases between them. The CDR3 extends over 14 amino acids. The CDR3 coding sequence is TGTGCCAGCAGCCCCCGGGGGGCGCCCCATGAGCAGTTCTTC. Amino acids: CASSPRGAPHEQFF.

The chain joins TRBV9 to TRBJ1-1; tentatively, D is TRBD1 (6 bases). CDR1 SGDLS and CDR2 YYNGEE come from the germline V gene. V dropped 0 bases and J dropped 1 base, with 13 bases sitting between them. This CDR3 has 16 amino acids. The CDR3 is CASSVERGTGNTEAFF. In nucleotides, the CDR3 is TGTGCCAGCAGCGTAGAAAGGGGGACCGGGAACACTGAAGCTTTCTTT.

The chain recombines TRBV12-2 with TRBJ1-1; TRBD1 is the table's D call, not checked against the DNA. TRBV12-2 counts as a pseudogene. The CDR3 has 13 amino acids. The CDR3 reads CASRLGQNTEAFF. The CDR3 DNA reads TGTGCAAGTCGCTTAGGGCAGAACACTGAAGCTTTCTTT.

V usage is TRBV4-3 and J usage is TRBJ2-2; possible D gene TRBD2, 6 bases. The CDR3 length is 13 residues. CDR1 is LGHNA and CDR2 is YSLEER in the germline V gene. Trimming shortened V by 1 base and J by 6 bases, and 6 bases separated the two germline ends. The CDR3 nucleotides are TGCGCCAGCAGCCAAGGGGAGGCCGGGGAGCTGTTTTTT. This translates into CASSQGEAGELFF.

The CDR3 is CASSPSGTGVTEAFF. DNA of the CDR3: TGTGCCAGCTCACCCTCAGGGACAGGGGTAACTGAAGCTTTCTTT. The V gene is TRBV18, the J gene TRBJ1-1, with TRBD1 matching over 10 bases. With 3 bases clipped from V and 5 bases from J, the junction kept 6 bases outside the gene matches. CDR1 is KGHSH and CDR2 is LQKENI in the germline V gene. This CDR3 is 15 amino acids long.

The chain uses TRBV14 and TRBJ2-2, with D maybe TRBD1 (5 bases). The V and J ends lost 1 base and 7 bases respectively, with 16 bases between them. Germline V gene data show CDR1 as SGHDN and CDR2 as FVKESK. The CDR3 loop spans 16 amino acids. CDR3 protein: CASSQVDVKGYGELFF. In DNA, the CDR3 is TGTGCCAGCAGCCAAGTGGACGTCAAGGGGTACGGGGAGCTGTTTTTT.

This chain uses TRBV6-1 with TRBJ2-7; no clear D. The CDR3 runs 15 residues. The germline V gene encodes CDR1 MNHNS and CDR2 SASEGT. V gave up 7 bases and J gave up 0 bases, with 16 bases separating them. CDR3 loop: CASTNPHRSSYEQYF. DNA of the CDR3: TGTGCCAGCACCAACCCACATCGAAGCTCCTACGAGCAGTACTTC.

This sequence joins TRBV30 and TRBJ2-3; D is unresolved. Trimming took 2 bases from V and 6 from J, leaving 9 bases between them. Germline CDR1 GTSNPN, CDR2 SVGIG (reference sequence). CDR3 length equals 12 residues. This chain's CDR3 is CAWSPLSDTQYF. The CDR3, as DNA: TGTGCCTGGAGTCCTCTATCGGATACGCAGTATTTT. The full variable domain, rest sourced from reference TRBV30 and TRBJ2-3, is SQTIHQWPATLVQPVGSPLSLECTVEGTSNPNLYWYRQAAGRGLQLLFYSVGIGQISSEVPQNLSASRPQDRQFILSSKKLLLSDSGFYLCAWSPLSDTQYFGPGTRLTVL.

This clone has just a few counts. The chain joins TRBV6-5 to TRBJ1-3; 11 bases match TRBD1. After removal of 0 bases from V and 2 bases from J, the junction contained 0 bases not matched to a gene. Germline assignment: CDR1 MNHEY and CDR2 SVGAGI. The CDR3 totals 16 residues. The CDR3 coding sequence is TGTGCCAGCAGTTACTCGGACAGGGGGCCTGGAAACACCATATATTTT. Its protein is CASSYSDRGPGNTIYF.